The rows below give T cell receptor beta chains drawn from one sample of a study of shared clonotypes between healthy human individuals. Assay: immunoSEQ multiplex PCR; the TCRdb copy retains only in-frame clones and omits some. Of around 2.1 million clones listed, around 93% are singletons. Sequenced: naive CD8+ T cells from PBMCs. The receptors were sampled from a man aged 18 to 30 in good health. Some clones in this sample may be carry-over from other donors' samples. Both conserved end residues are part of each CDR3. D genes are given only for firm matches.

cdr3_nt: TGTGCCAGCAGCGCGCCCGGGACAGGGAAGCACGAGCAGTACTTC; cdr3_aa: CASSAPGTGKHEQYF; j_call: TRBJ2-7; v_call: TRBV5-5; d_call: TRBD1
cdr3_nt: TGTGCCAGCAGCTTAGTGGGCATGAAAGAGACCCAGTACTTC; cdr3_aa: CASSLVGMKETQYF; j_call: TRBJ2-5; v_call: TRBV7-9; d_call: -
cdr3_nt: TGTGCCAGCAGCTTGGTCCGGACAGGGAACGAAAAACTGTTTTTT; cdr3_aa: CASSLVRTGNEKLFF; j_call: TRBJ1-4; v_call: TRBV5-5; d_call: TRBD1
cdr3_nt: TGTGCCAGTACTTATGGCGGGGGCTACACCTTC; cdr3_aa: CASTYGGGYTF; j_call: TRBJ1-2; v_call: TRBV19; d_call: -
cdr3_nt: TGTGCCAGCAGCCCAGCGGGTTGGGGCTTCTCCTACGAGCAGTACTTC; cdr3_aa: CASSPAGWGFSYEQYF; j_call: TRBJ2-7; v_call: TRBV5-7; d_call: -
cdr3_nt: TGTGCCGTGTCAGGCCGAGGGGGCACAGATACGCAGTATTTT; cdr3_aa: CAVSGRGGTDTQYF; j_call: TRBJ2-3; v_call: TRBV19; d_call: -
cdr3_nt: TGTGCCACCAGCGTTTTCCAGGGGGCCTCGTGGGAGCAGTACTTC; cdr3_aa: CATSVFQGASWEQYF; j_call: TRBJ2-7; v_call: TRBV15; d_call: TRBD1
cdr3_nt: TGTGCCAGCAGTTCACCCCCCTCACAGCACGAGACCCAGTACTTC; cdr3_aa: CASSSPPSQHETQYF; j_call: TRBJ2-5; v_call: TRBV28; d_call: -
cdr3_nt: TGTGCCAGCAGCTTAGTACAGGGGCCTATTTCAAGGTACCAGTACTTC; cdr3_aa: CASSLVQGPISRYQYF; j_call: TRBJ2-5; v_call: TRBV7-9; d_call: TRBD1
cdr3_nt: TGTGCCAGCAGTTTAATGGCGGGAGGGCCAAGGAATGAGCAGTTCTTC; cdr3_aa: CASSLMAGGPRNEQFF; j_call: TRBJ2-1; v_call: TRBV27; d_call: TRBD2
cdr3_nt: TGTGCCAGCAGCGTAGGGGGGCGGAGTTCCTACGAGCAGTACTTC; cdr3_aa: CASSVGGRSSYEQYF; j_call: TRBJ2-7; v_call: TRBV9; d_call: -
cdr3_nt: TGTGCCAGCAGCTTAGGAAACAAGATAAGCTATGGCTACACCTTC; cdr3_aa: CASSLGNKISYGYTF; j_call: TRBJ1-2; v_call: TRBV13; d_call: -
cdr3_nt: TGTGCCAGCAGTGAAAGGGACGGATCCTCCTACGAGCAGTACTTC; cdr3_aa: CASSERDGSSYEQYF; j_call: TRBJ2-7; v_call: TRBV6-1; d_call: -
cdr3_nt: TGTGCCAGCAGCTATTGGACTAGCGGGAGTAACAATGAGCAGTTCTTC; cdr3_aa: CASSYWTSGSNNEQFF; j_call: TRBJ2-1; v_call: TRBV11-3; d_call: TRBD2